One and the same sample provided the 31 T cell receptor beta chains below, sequenced in a study of somatic mutations in cytotoxic T cells in rheumatoid arthritis. The protocol was immunoSEQ multiplex PCR, while the TCRdb copy is restricted to in-frame clones and leaves out a portion. The sample includes 15,000 or so clones, almost 85% of them seen just once. Material for sequencing was CD8+ T cells sorted from blood. Source of these receptors: a woman in her forties or fifties with rheumatoid arthritis.

The genes are TRBV6-1 and TRBJ1-1; no definite D call. Trimming took 7 bases from V and 5 from J, leaving 14 bases between them. Per germline, CDR1 MNHNS and CDR2 SASEGT. CDR3 length: 13 amino acids. CDR3 loop: CASTAGSRTEAFF. CDR3 nucleotides: TGTGCCAGCACGGCGGGCAGTCGGACTGAAGCTTTCTTT.

The CDR3 is CASSLTSSGEQFF. The CDR3, as DNA: TGTGCCAGTAGTTTGACTAGCTCGGGTGAGCAGTTCTTC. The V call is TRBV19, the J call TRBJ2-1, with 7 positions matching TRBD2. The CDR3 is made up of 13 amino acids. Germline CDR1 and CDR2: LNHDA and SQIVND (reference sequence). The J segment lost 9 bases and the V segment lost 5 bases, leaving 7 bases of the junction unmatched.

The chain joins TRBV7-9 to TRBJ2-7; the match to TRBD2 covers 9 bases. CDR3 length equals 15 residues. The V gene's germline CDR1 is SEHNR and CDR2 FQNEAQ (reference sequence). Trimming took 1 base from V and 4 from J; bases not matched to a gene: 5. CDR3 coding DNA: TGTGCCAGCAGCTTAGATCGAGCGGGAGGATACGAGCAGTACTTC. This translates into CASSLDRAGGYEQYF.

This chain uses TRBV5-6 with TRBJ1-1; D gene unclear. The CDR3 sequence is 11 residues long. Per germline, CDR1 SGHDT and CDR2 YYEEEE. The V end lost 0 bases, the J end lost 10 bases, and 7 bases lay between the germline ends. This CDR3 is CASSLDDRAFF. The CDR3 coding sequence is TGTGCCAGCAGCTTGGATGATCGAGCTTTCTTT.

The rearrangement uses TRBV10-2 and TRBJ1-1, with D tentatively TRBD1 (5 bases). Germline values: CDR1 WSHSY, CDR2 SAAADI. The CDR3 totals 15 residues. Trimming removed 4 bases at V and 0 bases at J, with 12 bases between. The CDR3 nucleotides read TGCGCCAGCAGTGGGGGCGGTGTAATGAACACTGAAGCTTTCTTT. Translation: CASSGGGVMNTEAFF.

This clone appeared a few times. The V gene is TRBV19, the J gene TRBJ1-1; no firm D call. This CDR3 has 13 residues. V lost 1 base and J lost 1, with 4 bases in between. Germline CDR1 LNHDA, CDR2 SQIVND (reference sequence). In nucleotides, the CDR3 is TGTGCCAGTAGTATAGGTAGGAACACTGAAGCTTTCTTT. Translating it yields CASSIGRNTEAFF. The entire variable domain, with the rest obtained from reference TRBV19 and TRBJ1-1, is as follows: DGGITQSPKYLFRKEGQNVTLSCEQNLNHDAMYWYRQDPGQGLRLIYYSQIVNDFQKGDIAEGYSVSREKKESFPLTVTSAQKNPTAFYLCASSIGRNTEAFFGQGTRLTVV.

The CDR3 sequence: CASSPGRPTGWDHGYTF. In DNA form, the CDR3 reads TGCGCCAGCAGCCCCGGGCGACCGACAGGGTGGGACCATGGCTACACCTTC. V and J are TRBV5-1 and TRBJ1-2; 7 nucleotides align to TRBD1. The length of the CDR3 is 17 residues. Germline lookup yields CDR1 SGHRS and CDR2 YFSETQ. Losses at the gene ends were 4 bases for V and 6 bases for J; bases not matched to a gene: 18. The complete variable domain, with remaining parts taken from reference TRBV5-1 and TRBJ1-2, reads KAGVTQTPRYLIKTRGQQVTLSCSPISGHRSVSWYQQTPGQGLQFLFEYFSETQRNKGNFPGRFSGRQFSNSRSEMNVSTLELGDSALYLCASSPGRPTGWDHGYTFGSGTRLTVV.

The genes are TRBV4-2 and TRBJ1-3, with a tentative D call TRBD1 (5 bases). The CDR3 covers 16 residues. Trimming pared 0 bases from V and 0 bases from J, leaving 9 bases between. CDR1 LGHNA and CDR2 YNFKEQ come from the germline V gene. CDR3 residues: CASSQDGAISGNTIYF. The CDR3 nucleotides read TGTGCCAGCAGCCAAGATGGGGCAATCTCTGGAAACACCATATATTTT.

CDR3 amino acids: CASSSQGTSGTTYEQYF. CDR3 DNA: TGTGCCAGCAGTTCCCAGGGGACTAGCGGGACAACCTACGAGCAGTACTTC. J is TRBJ2-7 and V is TRBV28; 13 nucleotides align to TRBD2. This CDR3 spans 17 amino acids. The junction had 8 bases not matched to a gene; V was cut back by 4 bases and J by 2 bases. The germline V gene has CDR1 MDHEN and CDR2 SYDVKM.

The chain combines TRBV5-6 with TRBJ2-4; D tentatively reads TRBD1 or TRBD2 (5 bases each). Germline V gene sequence: CDR1 SGHDT, CDR2 YYEEEE. The CDR3 is 15 amino acids. V was cut by 2 bases and J by 10 bases, with 19 bases left in between. The CDR3 DNA follows: TGTGCCAGCAGCTTTTTGGGTGGGGCGGGTCGAATTCAGTACTTC. This translates into CASSFLGGAGRIQYF.

V is TRBV6-6 and J is TRBJ2-5; D is undetermined. The CDR3 is made up of 12 amino acids. The germline V gene encodes CDR1 MNHNY and CDR2 SVGAGI (reference sequence). Trimming shortened V by 8 bases and J by 3 bases, and 10 bases separated the two germline ends. In DNA form, the CDR3 reads TGTGCCAGCTCCGACGTGGAAGAGACCCAGTACTTC. Its protein is CASSDVEETQYF.

This sequence joins TRBV25-1 and TRBJ2-7; D remains ambiguous. The V gene's germline CDR1 is MGHDK and CDR2 SYGVNS. The CDR3 has 14 amino acids. Deletions cut 8 bases from V and 6 bases from J, with 20 bases between. CDR3 residues: CASGFSFPPVEQYF. CDR3 sequence (DNA): TGTGCCAGCGGCTTTTCATTTCCACCAGTCGAGCAGTACTTC.

This clone was recorded only once. The chain is built from TRBV5-1 and TRBJ1-1; the D gene is possibly TRBD1 (5 bases). Germline CDR1 is SGHRS and CDR2 is YFSETQ. CDR3 size: 14 residues. The V end was cut by 0 bases, the J end by 3 bases, with 9 bases between. The CDR3 coding sequence is TGCGCCAGCAGCTTGGGACAGTCAGACACTGAAGCTTTCTTT. Translating gives CASSLGQSDTEAFF.

The chain has TRBV5-6 and TRBJ2-7; TRBD1 matches 7 bases. This CDR3 region has 15 residues. The germline CDR1 and CDR2 sequences are SGHDT and YYEEEE. With 0 bases clipped from V and 2 bases from J, the junction kept 5 bases outside the gene matches. The CDR3 spells CASSLGQGITYEQYF. CDR3 bases: TGTGCCAGCAGCTTGGGACAGGGAATCACCTACGAGCAGTACTTC.

This chain joins TRBV11-2 and TRBJ1-1; D not certain. Between the trimmed V and J ends, which lost 6 bases and 0 bases, there was a span of 11 bases. The CDR3 covers 14 residues. Germline V gives CDR1 SGHAT, CDR2 FQNNGV. CDR3 coding DNA: TGTGCCAGCAGGGCAGTCACCTTGAACACTGAAGCTTTCTTT. It is translated as CASRAVTLNTEAFF.

The chain recombines TRBV15 with TRBJ1-5; D gene uncertain. V was trimmed by 10 bases and J by 4 bases, leaving 5 bases between them. Per the germline V gene, CDR1 is LNHNV and CDR2 is YYDKDF (reference sequence). The CDR3 spans 10 residues. In nucleotides, the CDR3 is TGTGCCATTGGGAATCAGCCCCAGCATTTT. This codes for CAIGNQPQHF. Based on the CDR3 plus reference TRBV15 and TRBJ1-5, the full variable domain is DAMVIQNPRYQVTQFGKPVTLSCSQTLNHNVMYWYQQKSSQAPKLLFHYYDKDFNNEADTPDNFQSRRPNTSFCFLDIRSPGLGDTAMYLCAIGNQPQHFGDGTRLSIL.

J is TRBJ2-7 and V is TRBV4-1; 13 nucleotides line up with TRBD2. CDR1 is MGHRA and CDR2 is YSYEKL in the germline V gene. This CDR3 has 13 amino acids. J gave up 5 bases and V 5 bases, and 0 bases lay outside the gene matches. The CDR3 region is CASSGTSGNEQYF. The CDR3 bases are TGCGCCAGCAGCGGGACTAGCGGGAACGAGCAGTACTTC.

The chain has TRBV5-6 and TRBJ2-7; D unresolved. Germline V gene sequence: CDR1 SGHDT, CDR2 YYEEEE. The CDR3 extends over 13 amino acids. V lost 4 bases, J lost 2 bases, and 10 bases lay in between. The chain's CDR3 is CASSLISPYEQYF. The CDR3 DNA reads TGTGCCAGCAGCCTCATATCCCCCTACGAGCAGTACTTC.

The chain links TRBV6-6 to TRBJ1-6; D might be TRBD1 (5 bases). The germline V and J ends were trimmed by 4 bases and 7 bases, with 8 bases remaining between them. The CDR3 consists of 13 residues. Germline V CDR1 and CDR2: MNHNY, SVGAGI (reference sequence). The CDR3 bases are TGTGCCAGCAGTTCAGGGACGAATTCACCCCTCCACTTT. As protein: CASSSGTNSPLHF.

The J gene is TRBJ2-3, the V gene TRBV15, with 7 bases lining up with TRBD2. This CDR3 has 17 residues. Trimming took 6 bases from V and 3 from J; bases not matched to a gene: 15. Germline V gives CDR1 LNHNV, CDR2 YYDKDF (reference sequence). CDR3 sequence reads: CATSPQRLGEGTDTQYF. In DNA form, the CDR3 reads TGTGCCACCAGTCCTCAACGCCTGGGGGAGGGGACAGATACGCAGTATTTT.

J is TRBJ2-7 and V is TRBV30; D assignment may be TRBD1 or TRBD2 (5 bases each). The CDR3 has 13 amino acids. The germline CDR1 and CDR2 sequences are GTSNPN and SVGIG (reference sequence). V lost 5 bases, J lost 0 bases, and 11 bases lay in between. This CDR3 is CAWAWGSSYEQYF. DNA for the CDR3: TGTGCCTGGGCCTGGGGGAGCTCCTACGAGCAGTACTTC.

The CDR3 here is CASSYSGGSTEAFF. CDR3 DNA sequence: TGTGCCAGCAGTTACTCGGGTGGTAGCACTGAAGCTTTCTTT. This sequence joins TRBV6-6 and TRBJ1-1; D remains ambiguous. Germline V gene data show CDR1 as MNHNY and CDR2 as SVGAGI (reference sequence). This CDR3 contains 14 residues. V was pared by 0 bases and J by 4 bases, with 9 bases between.

This clone was detected only a few times. V and J are TRBV10-1 and TRBJ1-2; D unclear. The CDR3 loop spans 12 amino acids. Germline-derived CDR1 and CDR2 are WNHNN and SYGVQD (reference sequence). Trimming left V 7 bases short and J 5 bases short, with 11 bases between. CDR3 nucleotides: TGCGCCAGCACCTCAGGTAAATATGGCTACACCTTC. This translates into CASTSGKYGYTF.

This chain uses TRBV28 with TRBJ2-7; possibly TRBD2 for D (5 bases). This CDR3 spans 13 amino acids. V lost 3 bases, J lost 2 bases, and 8 bases lay in between. Per germline, CDR1 MDHEN and CDR2 SYDVKM. The CDR3 reads CASSFGVTYEQYF. In DNA, the CDR3 is TGTGCCAGCAGTTTCGGGGTTACCTACGAGCAGTACTTC. The full variable domain, with the rest looked up from reference TRBV28 and TRBJ2-7, is DVKVTQSSRYLVKRTGEKVFLECVQDMDHENMFWYRQDPGLGLRLIYFSYDVKMKEKGDIPEGYSVSREKKERFSLILESASTNQTSMYLCASSFGVTYEQYFGPGTRLTVT.

This chain connects TRBV4-3 to TRBJ2-2, with D possibly TRBD1 on 6 matching bases. Per germline, CDR1 LGHNA and CDR2 YSLEER. Trimming removed 0 bases at V and 2 bases at J, with 16 bases between. The length of the CDR3 is 18 residues. The CDR3: CASSQDGTGTQNTGELFF. The CDR3 coding sequence is TGCGCCAGCAGCCAAGATGGTACGGGGACACAAAACACCGGGGAGCTGTTTTTT.

The rearrangement links TRBV11-2 to TRBJ1-5; 9 bases match TRBD1. CDR3 length: 15 residues. Germline V gene lookup returns CDR1 SGHAT and CDR2 FQNNGV. V lost 1 base and J lost 6; bases outside the gene matches: 4. Here the CDR3 DNA reads TGTGCCAGCAGCTTAGGGACAGGGGAGGTTCAGCCCCAGCATTTT. Translated: CASSLGTGEVQPQHF.

The chain joins TRBV7-3 to TRBJ2-5; D uncertain. Germline CDR1 reads SGHTA; CDR2 reads FQGTGA. Trimming took off 5 bases at V and 2 bases at J, with 12 bases between the two ends. There are 14 residues in the CDR3. For the CDR3, the DNA is TGTGCCAGCAGCCCCTCTTGGGTACAAGAGACCCAGTACTTC. Translation: CASSPSWVQETQYF.

V gene TRBV19 combines with J gene TRBJ2-7, with 11 bases aligning to TRBD1. This CDR3 has 16 residues. Germline CDR1 and CDR2: LNHDA and SQIVND (reference sequence). V lost 1 base and J lost 5; bases outside the gene matches: 7. CDR3 sequence: CASSIGRTGGPHEQYF. The DNA of the CDR3 is TGTGCCAGTAGTATAGGGCGGACAGGGGGCCCCCACGAGCAGTACTTC.

The chain has TRBV7-8 and TRBJ2-2; D remains unclear. CDR3 length: 12 residues. V was pared by 3 bases and J by 6 bases, with 5 bases between. Germline V gene sequence: CDR1 SGHVS, CDR2 FQNEAQ. CDR3 sequence: CASSFTAGELFF. DNA for the CDR3: TGTGCCAGCAGCTTTACAGCCGGGGAGCTGTTTTTT.

This sequence joins TRBV9 and TRBJ2-7; 9 bases map to TRBD2. This CDR3 region has 14 residues. Germline trimming cut 0 bases from V and 3 bases from J; bases unmatched to any gene: 1. Germline lookup yields CDR1 SGDLS and CDR2 YYNGEE. In DNA, the CDR3 is TGTGCCAGCAGCGTAGGTAGCGGGAGCTACGAGCAGTACTTC. Translation gives CASSVGSGSYEQYF.

The V and J genes are TRBV4-3 and TRBJ2-7; D might be TRBD2 (7 bases). This CDR3 is built from 16 residues. V was cut by 0 bases and J by 7 bases, with 19 bases left in between. Germline V CDR1 and CDR2: LGHNA, YSLEER. CDR3 sequence reads: CASSQDLGGGAGEQYF. Here the CDR3 DNA reads TGCGCCAGCAGCCAAGATCTCGGCGGGGGCGCGGGGGAGCAGTACTTC.